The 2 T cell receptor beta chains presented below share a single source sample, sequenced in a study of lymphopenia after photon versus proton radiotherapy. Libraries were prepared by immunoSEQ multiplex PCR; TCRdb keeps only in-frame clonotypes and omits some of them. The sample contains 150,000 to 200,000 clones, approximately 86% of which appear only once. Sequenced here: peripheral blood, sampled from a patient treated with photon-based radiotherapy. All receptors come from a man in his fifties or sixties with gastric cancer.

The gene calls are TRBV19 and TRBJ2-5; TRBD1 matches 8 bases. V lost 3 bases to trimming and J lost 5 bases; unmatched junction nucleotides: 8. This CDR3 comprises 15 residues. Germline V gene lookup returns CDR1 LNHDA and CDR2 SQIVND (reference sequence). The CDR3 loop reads CASSMLAGGRETQYF. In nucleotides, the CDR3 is TGTGCCAGTAGTATGTTGGCAGGGGGCCGGGAGACCCAGTACTTC.

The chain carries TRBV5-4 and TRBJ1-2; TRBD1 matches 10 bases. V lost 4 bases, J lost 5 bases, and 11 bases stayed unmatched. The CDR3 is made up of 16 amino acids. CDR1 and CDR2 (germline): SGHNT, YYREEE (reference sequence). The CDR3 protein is CASSNRDRGLNYGYTF. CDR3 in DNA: TGTGCCAGCAGCAACCGGGACAGGGGCCTGAATTATGGCTACACCTTC.